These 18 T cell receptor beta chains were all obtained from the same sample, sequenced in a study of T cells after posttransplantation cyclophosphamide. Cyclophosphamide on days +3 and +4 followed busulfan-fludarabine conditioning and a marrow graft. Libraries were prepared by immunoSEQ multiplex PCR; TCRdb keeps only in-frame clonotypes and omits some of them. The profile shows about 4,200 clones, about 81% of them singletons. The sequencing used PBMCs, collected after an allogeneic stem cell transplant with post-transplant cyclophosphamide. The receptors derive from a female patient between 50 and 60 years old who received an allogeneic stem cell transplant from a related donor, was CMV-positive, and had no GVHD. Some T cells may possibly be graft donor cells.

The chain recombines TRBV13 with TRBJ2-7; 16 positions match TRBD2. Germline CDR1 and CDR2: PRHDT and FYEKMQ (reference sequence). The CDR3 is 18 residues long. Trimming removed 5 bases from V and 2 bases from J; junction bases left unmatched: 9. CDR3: CASSPLPGTSGGAYEQYF. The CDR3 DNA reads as TGTGCCAGCAGCCCACTCCCCGGGACTAGCGGGGGGGCCTACGAGCAGTACTTC.

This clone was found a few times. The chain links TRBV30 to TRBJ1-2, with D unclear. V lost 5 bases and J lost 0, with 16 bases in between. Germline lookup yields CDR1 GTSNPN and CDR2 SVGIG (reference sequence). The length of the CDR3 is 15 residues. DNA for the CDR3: TGTGCCTGGGGCCGGGAGAGCTCTTCTAACTATGGCTACACCTTC. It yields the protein CAWGRESSSNYGYTF.

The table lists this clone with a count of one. CDR3 sequence (DNA): TGTGCCAGCAGTGAATCTACAGGGGCAGAAAAACTGTTTTTT. It translates to CASSESTGAEKLFF. The V and J genes are TRBV25-1 and TRBJ1-4; TRBD1 agrees at 7 bases. CDR1 is MGHDK, CDR2 SYGVNS, per germline. Trimming at V came to 1 base and at J to 8 bases, leaving 4 bases not matched to a gene. The CDR3 sequence is 14 residues long.

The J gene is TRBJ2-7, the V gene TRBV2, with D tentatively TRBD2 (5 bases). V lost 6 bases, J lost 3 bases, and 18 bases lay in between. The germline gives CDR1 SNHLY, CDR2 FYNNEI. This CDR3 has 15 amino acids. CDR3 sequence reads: CASRGRQLVIYEQYF. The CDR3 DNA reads TGTGCCAGCAGGGGCCGGCAACTAGTGATCTACGAGCAGTACTTC.

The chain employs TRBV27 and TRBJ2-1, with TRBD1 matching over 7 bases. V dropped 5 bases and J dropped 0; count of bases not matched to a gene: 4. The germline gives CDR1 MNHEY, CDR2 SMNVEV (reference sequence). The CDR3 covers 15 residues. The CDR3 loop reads CASSGDSRSYNEQFF. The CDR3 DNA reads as TGTGCCAGCAGTGGGGACAGTCGCTCCTACAATGAGCAGTTCTTC.

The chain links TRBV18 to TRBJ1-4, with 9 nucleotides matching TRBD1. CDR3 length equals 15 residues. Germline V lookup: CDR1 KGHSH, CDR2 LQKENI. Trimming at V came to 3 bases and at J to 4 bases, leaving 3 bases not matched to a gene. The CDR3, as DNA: TGTGCCAGCTCACCGCCGGGACAGGGTAATGAAAAACTGTTTTTT. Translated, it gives CASSPPGQGNEKLFF.

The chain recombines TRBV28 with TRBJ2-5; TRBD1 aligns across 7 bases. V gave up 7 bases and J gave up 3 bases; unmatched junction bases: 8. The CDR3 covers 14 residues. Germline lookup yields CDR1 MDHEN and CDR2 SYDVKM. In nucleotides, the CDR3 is TGTGCCAGCAAAACATCCGGGACAGAAGAGACCCAGTACTTC. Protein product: CASKTSGTEETQYF.

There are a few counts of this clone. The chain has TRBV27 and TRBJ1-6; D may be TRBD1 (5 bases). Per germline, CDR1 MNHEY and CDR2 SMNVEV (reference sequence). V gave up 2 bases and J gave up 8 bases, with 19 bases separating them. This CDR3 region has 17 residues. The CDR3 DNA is TGTGCCAGCAGTTTAGGGTTTGGGGCCGGGCCGGATTCACCCCTCCACTTT. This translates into CASSLGFGAGPDSPLHF.

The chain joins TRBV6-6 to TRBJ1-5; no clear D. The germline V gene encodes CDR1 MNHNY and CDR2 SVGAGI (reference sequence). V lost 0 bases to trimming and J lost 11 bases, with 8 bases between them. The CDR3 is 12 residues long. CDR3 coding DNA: TGTGCCAGCAGTTACTCTTTGCGGTCCCAGCATTTT. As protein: CASSYSLRSQHF.

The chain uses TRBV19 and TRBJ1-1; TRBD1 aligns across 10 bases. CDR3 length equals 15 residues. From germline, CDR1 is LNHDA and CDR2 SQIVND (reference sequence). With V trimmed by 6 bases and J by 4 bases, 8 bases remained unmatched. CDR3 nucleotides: TGTGCCAGTAGATATGACAGGGGGCCAACCACTGAAGCTTTCTTT. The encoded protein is CASRYDRGPTTEAFF.

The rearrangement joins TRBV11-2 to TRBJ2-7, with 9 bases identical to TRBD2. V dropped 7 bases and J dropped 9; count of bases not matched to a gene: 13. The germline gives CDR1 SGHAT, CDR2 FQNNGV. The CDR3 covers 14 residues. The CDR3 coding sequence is TGTGCCAGCAACGTAGCGGGGGTTCGGGGTGGGCAGTACTTC. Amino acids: CASNVAGVRGGQYF. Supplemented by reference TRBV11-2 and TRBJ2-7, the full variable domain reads EAGVAQSPRYKIIEKRQSVAFWCNPISGHATLYWYQQILGQGPKLLIQFQNNGVVDDSQLPKDRFSAERLKGVDSTLKIQPAKLEDSAVYLCASNVAGVRGGQYFGPGTRLTVT.

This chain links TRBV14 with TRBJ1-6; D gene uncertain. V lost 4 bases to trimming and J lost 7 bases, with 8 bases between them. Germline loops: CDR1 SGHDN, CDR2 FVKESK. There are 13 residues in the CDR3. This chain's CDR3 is CASSPSHNSPLHF. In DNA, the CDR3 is TGTGCCAGCAGCCCCTCACACAATTCACCCCTCCACTTT. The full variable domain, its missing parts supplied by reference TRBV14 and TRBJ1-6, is EAGVTQFPSHSVIEKGQTVTLRCDPISGHDNLYWYRRVMGKEIKFLLHFVKESKQDESGMPNNRFLAERTGGTYSTLKVQPAELEDSGVYFCASSPSHNSPLHFGNGTRLTVT.

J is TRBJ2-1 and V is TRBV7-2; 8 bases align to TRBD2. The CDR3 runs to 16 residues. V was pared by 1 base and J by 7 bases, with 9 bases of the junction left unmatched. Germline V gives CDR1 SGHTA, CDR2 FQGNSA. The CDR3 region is CASSLVPGGPGNEQFF. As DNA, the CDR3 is TGTGCCAGCAGCTTAGTCCCGGGAGGGCCAGGGAATGAGCAGTTCTTC.

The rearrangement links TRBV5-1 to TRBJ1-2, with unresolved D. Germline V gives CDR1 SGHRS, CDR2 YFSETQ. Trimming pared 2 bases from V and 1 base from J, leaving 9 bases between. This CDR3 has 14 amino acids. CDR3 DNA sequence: TGCGCCAGCAGCTTTGAGGGCAGTAACTATGGCTACACCTTC. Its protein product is CASSFEGSNYGYTF.

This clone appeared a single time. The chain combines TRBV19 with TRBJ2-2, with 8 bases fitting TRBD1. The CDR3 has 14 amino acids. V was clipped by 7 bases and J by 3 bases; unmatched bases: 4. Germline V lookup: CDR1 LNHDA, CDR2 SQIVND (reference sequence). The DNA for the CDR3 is TGTGCCAGTACCCAGGACAGGGACACCGGGGAGCTGTTTTTT. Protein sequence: CASTQDRDTGELFF.

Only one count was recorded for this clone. CDR3 in DNA: TGTGCCAGCAGCTCGGACAGGGGGCAGAATGGCTACACCTTC. Its protein product is CASSSDRGQNGYTF. The rearrangement links TRBV27 to TRBJ1-2, with 11 bases lining up with TRBD1. Germline lookup yields CDR1 MNHEY and CDR2 SMNVEV (reference sequence). J gave up 6 bases and V 6 bases, and 6 bases lay outside the gene matches. This CDR3 spans 14 amino acids.

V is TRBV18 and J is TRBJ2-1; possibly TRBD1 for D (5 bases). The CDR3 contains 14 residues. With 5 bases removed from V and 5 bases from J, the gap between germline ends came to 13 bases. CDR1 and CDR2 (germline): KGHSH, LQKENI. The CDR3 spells CASSDPWGNNEQFF. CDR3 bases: TGTGCCAGCTCAGACCCATGGGGCAACAATGAGCAGTTCTTC.

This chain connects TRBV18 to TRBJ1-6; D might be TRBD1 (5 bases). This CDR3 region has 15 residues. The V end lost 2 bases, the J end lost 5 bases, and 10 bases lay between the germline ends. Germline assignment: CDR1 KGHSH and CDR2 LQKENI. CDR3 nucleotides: TGTGCCAGCTCACCAAGGGGATTTAATAATTCACCCCTCCACTTT. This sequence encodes CASSPRGFNNSPLHF. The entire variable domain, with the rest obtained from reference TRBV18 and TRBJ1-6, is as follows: NAGVMQNPRHLVRRRGQEARLRCSPMKGHSHVYWYRQLPEEGLKFMVYLQKENIIDESGMPKERFSAEFPKEGPSILRIQQVVRGDSAAYFCASSPRGFNNSPLHFGNGTRLTVT.